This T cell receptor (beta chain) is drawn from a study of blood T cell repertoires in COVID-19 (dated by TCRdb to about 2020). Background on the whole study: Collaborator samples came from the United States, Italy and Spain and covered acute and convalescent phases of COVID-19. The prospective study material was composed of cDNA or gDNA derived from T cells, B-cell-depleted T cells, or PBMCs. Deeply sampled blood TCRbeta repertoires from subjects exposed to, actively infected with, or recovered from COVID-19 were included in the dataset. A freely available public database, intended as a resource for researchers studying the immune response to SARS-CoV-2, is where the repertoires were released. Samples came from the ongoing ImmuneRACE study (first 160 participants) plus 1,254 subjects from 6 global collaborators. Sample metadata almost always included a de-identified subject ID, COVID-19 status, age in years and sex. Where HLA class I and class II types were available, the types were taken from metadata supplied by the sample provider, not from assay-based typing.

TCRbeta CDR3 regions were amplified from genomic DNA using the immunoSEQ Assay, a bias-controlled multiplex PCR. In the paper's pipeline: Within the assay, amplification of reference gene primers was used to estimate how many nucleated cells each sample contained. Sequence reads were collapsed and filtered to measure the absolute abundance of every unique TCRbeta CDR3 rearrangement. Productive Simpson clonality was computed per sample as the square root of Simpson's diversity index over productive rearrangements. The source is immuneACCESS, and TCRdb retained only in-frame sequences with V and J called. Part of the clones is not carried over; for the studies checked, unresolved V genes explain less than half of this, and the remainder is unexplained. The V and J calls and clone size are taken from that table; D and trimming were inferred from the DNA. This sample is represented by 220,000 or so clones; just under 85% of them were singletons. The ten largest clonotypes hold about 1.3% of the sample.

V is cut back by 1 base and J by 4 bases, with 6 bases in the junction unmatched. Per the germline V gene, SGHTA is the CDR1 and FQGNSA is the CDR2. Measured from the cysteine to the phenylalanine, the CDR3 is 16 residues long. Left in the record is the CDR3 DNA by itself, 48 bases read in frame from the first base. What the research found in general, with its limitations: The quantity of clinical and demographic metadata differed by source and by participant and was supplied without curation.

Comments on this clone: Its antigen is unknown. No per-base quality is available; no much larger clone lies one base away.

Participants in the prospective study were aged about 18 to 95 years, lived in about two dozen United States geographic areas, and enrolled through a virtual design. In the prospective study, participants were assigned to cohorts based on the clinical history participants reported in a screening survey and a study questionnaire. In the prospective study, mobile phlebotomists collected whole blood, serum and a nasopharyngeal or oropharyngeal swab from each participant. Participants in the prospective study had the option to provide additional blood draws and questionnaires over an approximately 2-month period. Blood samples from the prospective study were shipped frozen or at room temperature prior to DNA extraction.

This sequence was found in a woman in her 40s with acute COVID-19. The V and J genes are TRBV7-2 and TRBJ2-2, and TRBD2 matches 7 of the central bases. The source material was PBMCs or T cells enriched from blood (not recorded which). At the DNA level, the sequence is TGTGCCAGCAGCTTAGGGGGCGGGGGAGGCACCGGGGAGCTGTTTTTT. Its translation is CASSLGGGGGTGELFF.